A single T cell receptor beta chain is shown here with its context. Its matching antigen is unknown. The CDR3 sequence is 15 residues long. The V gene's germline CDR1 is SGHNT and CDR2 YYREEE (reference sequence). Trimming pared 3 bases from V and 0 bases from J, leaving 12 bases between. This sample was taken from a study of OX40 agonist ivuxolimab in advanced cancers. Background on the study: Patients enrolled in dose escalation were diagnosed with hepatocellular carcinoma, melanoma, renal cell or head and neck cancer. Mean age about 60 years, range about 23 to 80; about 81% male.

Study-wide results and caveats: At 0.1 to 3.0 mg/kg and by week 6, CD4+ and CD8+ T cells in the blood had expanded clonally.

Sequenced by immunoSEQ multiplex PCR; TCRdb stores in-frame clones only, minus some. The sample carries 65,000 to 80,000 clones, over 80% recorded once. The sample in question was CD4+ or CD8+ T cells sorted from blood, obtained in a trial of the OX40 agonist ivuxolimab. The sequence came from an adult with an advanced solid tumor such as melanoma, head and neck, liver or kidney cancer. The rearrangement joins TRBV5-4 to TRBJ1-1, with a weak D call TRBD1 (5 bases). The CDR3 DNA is TGTGCCAGCAGCTCTTTAACAGGACTGAACACTGAAGCTTTCTTT. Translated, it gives CASSSLTGLNTEAFF.